Each of the 8 T cell receptor beta chains below was sequenced from the same sample in a study of CD8 T cells in ankylosing spondylitis. MiXCR, run by TCRdb on the 5' RACE reads, gives a single entry per CDR3 protein. The sample yields about 240,000 distinct CDR3 sequences, 8% to 11% seen once. Sequenced input: blood, either unsorted or a sorted T cell fraction (not recorded which). These receptors came from a male donor with ankylosing spondylitis or in good health (not recorded which).

This clonotype was recorded a few times. The chain links TRBV20-1 to TRBJ2-4; D is uncertain. The CDR3 is 16 residues long. Trimming took off 4 bases at V and 0 bases at J, with 16 bases between the two ends. From germline, CDR1 is DFQATT and CDR2 SNEGSKA (reference sequence). The CDR3 DNA sequence: TGCAGTGCTATTCCGACTTTTCCCCTAGCCAAAAACATTCAGTACTTC. Its protein product is CSAIPTFPLAKNIQYF.

This clonotype occurred a few times. The gene calls are TRBV7-2 and TRBJ1-1; weak D call: TRBD1 (6 bases). The V gene's germline CDR1 is SGHTA and CDR2 FQGNSA. CDR3 length equals 15 residues. V was shortened by 7 bases and J by 3 bases, with 18 bases between the two germline ends. The CDR3 nucleotides read TGTGCCAGCAACTCCGGACAGTCTCGATACACTGAAGCTTTCTTT. It encodes CASNSGQSRYTEAFF.

This clonotype was counted at least ten times. J is TRBJ2-3 and V is TRBV10-3; a weak D match, TRBD2 (6 bases). The CDR3 length is 15 residues. Germline-derived CDR1 and CDR2 are ENHRY and SYGVKD. The germline V and J ends were trimmed by 10 bases and 2 bases, with 19 bases remaining between them. For the CDR3, the DNA is TGTGCCACCAAGGGGACTGCCCAAAACACAGATACGCAGTATTTT. Encoded protein: CATKGTAQNTDTQYF.

V gene TRBV6-1 combines with J gene TRBJ2-7, with 10 bases that match TRBD1. CDR3 length equals 14 residues. V was pared by 7 bases and J by 6 bases, with 9 bases of the junction left unmatched. Per germline, CDR1 MNHNS and CDR2 SASEGT. This CDR3 reads CASKTGTGAAEQYF. CDR3 coding DNA: TGTGCCAGCAAGACCGGGACAGGGGCGGCCGAGCAGTACTTC.

This clonotype was counted ten times or more. The genes are TRBV3-1 and TRBJ2-1, with TRBD2 matching 11 bases. The germline CDR1 and CDR2 sequences are LGHDT and YNNKEL (reference sequence). Trimming took 2 bases from V and 7 from J; bases not matched to a gene: 4. The CDR3 runs to 15 residues. The CDR3 nucleotides are TGTGCCAGCAGCCAACTAGCGGGGGGCAGGAATGAGCAGTTCTTC. The encoded protein is CASSQLAGGRNEQFF.

The chain joins TRBV11-2 to TRBJ2-5; possible D gene TRBD2, 6 bases. This CDR3 has 14 amino acids. Germline V gene lookup returns CDR1 SGHAT and CDR2 FQNNGV. With 7 bases removed from V and 1 base from J, the gap between germline ends came to 13 bases. CDR3 nucleotide sequence: TGTGCCAGCAAAAGGGACTTAGTCCAAGAGACCCAGTACTTC. It translates to CASKRDLVQETQYF.

This clonotype was observed at least ten times. The J gene is TRBJ1-5, the V gene TRBV27; a weak D match, TRBD1 (6 bases). V gave up 5 bases and J gave up 1 base, with 18 bases separating them. Germline CDR1 reads MNHEY; CDR2 reads SMNVEV (reference sequence). There are 17 residues in the CDR3. This CDR3 reads CASSTPVTGLSNQPQHF. CDR3 sequence (DNA): TGTGCCAGCAGTACTCCGGTTACAGGGCTCAGCAATCAGCCCCAGCATTTT.

This clonotype was picked up many times. V and J are TRBV11-2 and TRBJ1-1; no definite D call. V was trimmed by 0 bases and J by 4 bases, leaving 21 bases between them. Looked up from germline, CDR1 is SGHAT and CDR2 is FQNNGV. The CDR3 extends over 18 amino acids. The CDR3 here is CASSLELGWSRTGTEAFF. CDR3 nucleotides: TGTGCCAGCAGCTTAGAACTCGGCTGGAGCAGAACGGGCACTGAAGCTTTCTTT.